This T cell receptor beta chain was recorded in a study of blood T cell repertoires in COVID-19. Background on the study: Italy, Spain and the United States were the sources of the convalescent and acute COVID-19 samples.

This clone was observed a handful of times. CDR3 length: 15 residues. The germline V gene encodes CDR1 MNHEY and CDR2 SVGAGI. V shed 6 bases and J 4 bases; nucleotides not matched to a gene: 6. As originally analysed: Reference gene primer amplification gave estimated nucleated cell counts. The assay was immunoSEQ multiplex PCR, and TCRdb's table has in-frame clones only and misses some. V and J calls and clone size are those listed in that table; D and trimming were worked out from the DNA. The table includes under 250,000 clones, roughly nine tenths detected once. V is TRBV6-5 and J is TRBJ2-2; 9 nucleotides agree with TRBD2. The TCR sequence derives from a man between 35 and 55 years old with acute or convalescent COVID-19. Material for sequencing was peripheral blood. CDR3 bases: TGTGCCAGCAGCTCTAGCGGGATTGTCACCGGGGAGCTGTTTTTT. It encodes CASSSSGIVTGELFF.